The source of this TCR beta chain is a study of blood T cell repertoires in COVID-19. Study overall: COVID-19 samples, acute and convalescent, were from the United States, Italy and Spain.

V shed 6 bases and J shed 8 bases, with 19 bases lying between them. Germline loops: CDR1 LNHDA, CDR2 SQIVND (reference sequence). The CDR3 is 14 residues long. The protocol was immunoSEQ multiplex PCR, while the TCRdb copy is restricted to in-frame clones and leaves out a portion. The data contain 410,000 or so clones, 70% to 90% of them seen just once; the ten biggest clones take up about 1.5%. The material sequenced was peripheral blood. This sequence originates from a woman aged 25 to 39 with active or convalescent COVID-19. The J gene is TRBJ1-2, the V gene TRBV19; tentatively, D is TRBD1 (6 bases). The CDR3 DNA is TGTGCCAGTAGCCCCGAGGCAGGGGCGTGGGGCTACACCTTC. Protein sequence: CASSPEAGAWGYTF.